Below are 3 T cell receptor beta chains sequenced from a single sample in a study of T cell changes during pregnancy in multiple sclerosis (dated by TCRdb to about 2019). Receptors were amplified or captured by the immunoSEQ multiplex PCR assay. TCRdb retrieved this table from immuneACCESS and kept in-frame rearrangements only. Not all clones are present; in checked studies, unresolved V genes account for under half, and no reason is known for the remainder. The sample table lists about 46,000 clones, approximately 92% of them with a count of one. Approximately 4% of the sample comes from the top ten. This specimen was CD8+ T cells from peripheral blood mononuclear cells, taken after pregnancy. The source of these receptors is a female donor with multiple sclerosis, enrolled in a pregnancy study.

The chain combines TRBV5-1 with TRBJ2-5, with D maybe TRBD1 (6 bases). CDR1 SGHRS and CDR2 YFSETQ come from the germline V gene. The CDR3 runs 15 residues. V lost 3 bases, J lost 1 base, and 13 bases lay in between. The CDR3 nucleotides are TGCGCCAGCAGCTACGAAGGGACAACCCAAGAGACCCAGTACTTC. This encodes CASSYEGTTQETQYF.

The DNA for the CDR3 is TGTGCCAGCAGTTTATTGGGACAGGGCTACGAGCAGTACTTC. It yields the protein CASSLLGQGYEQYF. The chain has TRBV27 and TRBJ2-7; 9 nucleotides line up with TRBD1. J gave up 3 bases and V 1 base, and 1 base lay outside the gene matches. The CDR3 is 14 residues long. CDR1 and CDR2 from the germline V gene are MNHEY and SMNVEV (reference sequence).

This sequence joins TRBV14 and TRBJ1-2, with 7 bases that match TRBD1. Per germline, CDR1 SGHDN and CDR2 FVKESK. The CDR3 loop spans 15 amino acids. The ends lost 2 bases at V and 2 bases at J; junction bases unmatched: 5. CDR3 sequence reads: CASSQTQGSNYGYTF. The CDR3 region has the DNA TGTGCCAGCAGCCAAACACAGGGGTCGAACTATGGCTACACCTTC.